This entry lists 22 T cell receptor beta chains sequenced from one sample in a study of post-analysis software for immune sequencing data. Unique molecular identifiers had been added to the TCR beta cDNA libraries. TCRdb reanalysed the PCR reads using MiXCR and keeps one entry per CDR3 protein. The sample has about 430,000 distinct CDR3 sequences; approximately 37% are singletons. Study-level findings and limits: About five TRBV segments were more frequent in patients than controls; TRBV5-6, TRBV5-1 and TRBV20-1 belonged to this group.

The antigens of these receptors remain unknown. The sample comprised blood. The receptors shown here come from a girl aged 2 to 10 with multiple sclerosis.

In its sample, this clonotype was seen once. The J gene is TRBJ1-2, the V gene TRBV19; TRBD1 aligns across 11 bases. V shed 5 bases, J shed 5 bases, and the junction held 7 bases outside the gene matches. The germline gives CDR1 LNHDA, CDR2 SQIVND (reference sequence). The length of the CDR3 is 15 residues. CDR3: CASSPRTGGKYGYTF. The CDR3, as DNA: TGTGCCAGTAGTCCTCGGACAGGGGGCAAGTATGGCTACACCTTC.

This clonotype has more than one count but fewer than ten. V gene TRBV29-1 combines with J gene TRBJ2-5; no reliable D call. Looked up from germline, CDR1 is SQVTM and CDR2 is ANQGSEA. V lost 1 base, J lost 4 bases, and 25 bases lay in between. This CDR3 region has 18 residues. The CDR3 DNA sequence: TGCAGCGTTGAAGTCCCCTTCCCCGGACGCCGGAGACTAGAGACCCAGTACTTC. It codes for CSVEVPFPGRRRLETQYF.

This clonotype has a handful of counts. The chain links TRBV4-3 to TRBJ2-5; 10 bases match TRBD2. Germline CDR1 and CDR2: LGHNA and YSLEER. This CDR3 spans 17 amino acids. Losses at the gene ends were 0 bases for V and 1 base for J; bases not matched to a gene: 5. CDR3 sequence reads: CASSQERASGSQETQYF. The CDR3 nucleotides read TGCGCCAGCAGCCAAGAACGGGCTAGCGGGAGCCAAGAGACCCAGTACTTC.

V usage is TRBV29-1 and J usage is TRBJ2-1, with D hard to call. Trimming took off 8 bases at V and 8 bases at J, with 16 bases between the two ends. This CDR3 contains 12 residues. Germline assignment: CDR1 SQVTM and CDR2 ANQGSEA. The CDR3 bases are TGCAGCTCAAGGACCCAGTCCTATGAGCAGTTCTTC. It translates to CSSRTQSYEQFF.

This clonotype was seen a handful of times. The J gene is TRBJ2-7, the V gene TRBV9; D gene ambiguous. The germline gives CDR1 SGDLS, CDR2 YYNGEE. V was pared by 0 bases and J by 0 bases, with 16 bases between. The CDR3 is 17 amino acids. CDR3: CASSVEPGFPSSYEQYF. CDR3 sequence (DNA): TGTGCCAGCAGCGTAGAGCCAGGTTTCCCGAGCTCCTACGAGCAGTACTTC.

The sample holds a few counts of this clonotype. The chain recombines TRBV2 with TRBJ2-3; TRBD1 aligns across 8 bases. Looked up from germline, CDR1 is SNHLY and CDR2 is FYNNEI. This CDR3 is 21 amino acids long. The V and J ends lost 2 bases and 1 base, in that order; junction bases with no gene match: 20. CDR3 protein: CASSESRVFQGAGSGTDTQYF. The CDR3 DNA follows: TGTGCCAGCAGTGAAAGCCGGGTGTTTCAGGGGGCAGGTAGCGGCACAGATACGCAGTATTTT.

CDR3 in amino acids: CSVGPPSTDTQYF. Here the CDR3 DNA reads TGCAGCGTTGGTCCTCCAAGCACAGATACGCAGTATTTT. The chain employs TRBV29-1 and TRBJ2-3; unclear D gene. This CDR3 contains 13 residues. Trimming left V 4 bases short and J 0 bases short, with 8 bases between. Germline loops: CDR1 SQVTM, CDR2 ANQGSEA.

The chain uses TRBV29-1 and TRBJ1-1, with D possibly TRBD1 on 5 matching bases. Trimming removed 4 bases from V and 2 bases from J, with 17 bases in between. Looked up from germline, CDR1 is SQVTM and CDR2 is ANQGSEA. This CDR3 region has 15 residues. CDR3 sequence: CSVALRGSPNTEAFF. The CDR3 DNA is TGCAGCGTTGCTCTACGGGGCTCCCCAAACACTGAAGCTTTCTTT.

V is TRBV7-3 and J is TRBJ2-3; no clear D. V lost 5 bases and J 5 bases, leaving 17 bases between the germline ends. The CDR3 loop spans 15 amino acids. Germline V CDR1 and CDR2: SGHTA, FQGTGA. The chain's CDR3 is CASSPVGRSGDTQYF. Here the CDR3 DNA reads TGTGCCAGCAGCCCGGTCGGGCGGTCCGGAGATACGCAGTATTTT. The complete variable domain, with remaining parts taken from reference TRBV7-3 and TRBJ2-3, reads GAGVSQTPSNKVTEKGKYVELRCDPISGHTALYWYRQSLGQGPEFLIYFQGTGAADDSGLPNDRFFAVRPEGSVSTLKIQRTERGDSAVYLCASSPVGRSGDTQYFGPGTRLTVL.

The rearrangement joins TRBV7-9 to TRBJ2-7; D is unclear. The V gene's germline CDR1 is SEHNR and CDR2 FQNEAQ (reference sequence). Trimming cost V 8 bases and J 0 bases, with 17 bases left between them. This CDR3 comprises 15 residues. CDR3 DNA: TGTGCCAGCCTGGGAAGCCGATCACTCTCCTACGAGCAGTACTTC. It encodes CASLGSRSLSYEQYF.

The genes are TRBV30 and TRBJ2-3; tentative D call: TRBD2 (6 bases). The CDR3 loop spans 13 amino acids. Germline values: CDR1 GTSNPN, CDR2 SVGIG (reference sequence). V was trimmed by 6 bases and J by 8 bases, leaving 18 bases between them. CDR3 in amino acids: CACRFGGGLTQYF. In DNA form, the CDR3 reads TGTGCCTGCCGGTTCGGGGGAGGACTTACGCAGTATTTT.

V and J are TRBV20-1 and TRBJ1-2; D might be TRBD1 (6 bases). Germline V gene lookup returns CDR1 DFQATT and CDR2 SNEGSKA (reference sequence). Trimming took 0 bases from V and 5 from J, leaving 10 bases between them. This CDR3 is built from 13 residues. The CDR3 region has the DNA TGCAGTGCTAGAGATCGGACAGAATATGGCTACACCTTC. Encoded protein: CSARDRTEYGYTF.

This clonotype has only a few counts. The chain uses TRBV10-3 and TRBJ2-3, with D hard to call. CDR1 and CDR2 (germline): ENHRY, SYGVKD. This CDR3 spans 12 amino acids. The V and J ends lost 0 bases and 4 bases respectively, with 2 bases between them. As DNA, the CDR3 is TGTGCCATCAGTGAGTCACCAGATACGCAGTATTTT. As protein: CAISESPDTQYF.

This clonotype has more than one count but fewer than ten. The CDR3 nucleotides read TGTGCCAGCAGTATCGAGGGGACAGGGGGTGAAGAGACCCAGTACTTC. Translating gives CASSIEGTGGEETQYF. J is TRBJ2-5 and V is TRBV27; TRBD1 matches at 11 bases. The CDR3 runs 16 residues. Germline trimming cut 5 bases from V and 3 bases from J; bases unmatched to any gene: 8. Germline lookup yields CDR1 MNHEY and CDR2 SMNVEV (reference sequence).

The chain couples TRBV20-1 to TRBJ1-1; D possibly corresponds to TRBD1 (6 bases). The CDR3 totals 11 residues. Trimming stripped 3 bases from V and 11 bases from J, with 13 bases between. Germline assignment: CDR1 DFQATT and CDR2 SNEGSKA (reference sequence). Written as DNA, the CDR3 is TGCAGTGCTAGTGGAGGGGGGCCCGCTTTCTTT. Translating it yields CSASGGGPAFF.

The chain recombines TRBV29-1 with TRBJ2-7; D call uncertain. The CDR3 spans 12 residues. Trimming shortened V by 4 bases and J by 0 bases, and 7 bases separated the two germline ends. The germline V gene has CDR1 SQVTM and CDR2 ANQGSEA. The CDR3 loop reads CSVVQTSYEQYF. CDR3 nucleotides: TGCAGCGTTGTACAAACCTCCTACGAGCAGTACTTC.

V usage is TRBV12-3 or TRBV12-4 and J usage is TRBJ2-4; no definite D call. The CDR3 covers 12 residues. Deletions cut 3 bases from V and 7 bases from J, with 7 bases between. The CDR3: CASSLSLNIQYF. In DNA, the CDR3 is TGTGCCAGCAGTTTGTCCCTCAACATTCAGTACTTC.

This clonotype showed up many times. This chain connects TRBV3-1 to TRBJ2-3, with D tentatively TRBD2 (5 bases). With 1 base removed from V and 3 bases from J, the gap between germline ends came to 8 bases. Germline CDR1 is LGHDT and CDR2 is YNNKEL (reference sequence). The CDR3 consists of 14 residues. This CDR3 is CASSQVTGTDTQYF. The CDR3 DNA reads TGTGCCAGCAGCCAAGTGACGGGAACAGATACGCAGTATTTT.

This chain links TRBV29-1 with TRBJ2-1; 8 positions match TRBD1. In germline, CDR1 is SQVTM, CDR2 ANQGSEA. J was trimmed by 12 bases and V by 3 bases; bases with no gene match: 13. The CDR3 runs 14 residues. CDR3 coding DNA: TGCAGCGTTGATAGGGGTGGTGACAGGGGAGGGCAGTTCTTC. Its protein product is CSVDRGGDRGGQFF.

This sequence joins TRBV20-1 and TRBJ2-1; D perhaps matches TRBD1 (6 bases). CDR1 is DFQATT, CDR2 SNEGSKA, per germline (reference sequence). This CDR3 is 15 amino acids long. The V end was cut by 0 bases, the J end by 7 bases, with 16 bases between. CDR3 in amino acids: CSARDWARGINEQFF. The CDR3 DNA reads TGCAGTGCTAGAGATTGGGCCAGGGGCATAAATGAGCAGTTCTTC.

The chain carries TRBV28 and TRBJ2-7; D is possibly TRBD1 (6 bases). CDR1 and CDR2 (germline): MDHEN, SYDVKM. This CDR3 spans 16 amino acids. V shed 6 bases and J shed 0 bases, with 18 bases lying between them. DNA for the CDR3: TGTGCCAGCAGCTCCCCAGGGGTGCTTTTCTCCTACGAGCAGTACTTC. It yields the protein CASSSPGVLFSYEQYF.

V usage is TRBV7-3 and J usage is TRBJ2-7; D is unclear. The CDR3 runs to 13 residues. Trimming pared 2 bases from V and 2 bases from J, leaving 7 bases between. The germline V gene encodes CDR1 SGHTA and CDR2 FQGTGA. The CDR3 loop reads CASSLGSPYEQYV. CDR3 DNA sequence: TGTGCCAGCAGCTTAGGGTCACCCTACGAGCAGTACGTC.